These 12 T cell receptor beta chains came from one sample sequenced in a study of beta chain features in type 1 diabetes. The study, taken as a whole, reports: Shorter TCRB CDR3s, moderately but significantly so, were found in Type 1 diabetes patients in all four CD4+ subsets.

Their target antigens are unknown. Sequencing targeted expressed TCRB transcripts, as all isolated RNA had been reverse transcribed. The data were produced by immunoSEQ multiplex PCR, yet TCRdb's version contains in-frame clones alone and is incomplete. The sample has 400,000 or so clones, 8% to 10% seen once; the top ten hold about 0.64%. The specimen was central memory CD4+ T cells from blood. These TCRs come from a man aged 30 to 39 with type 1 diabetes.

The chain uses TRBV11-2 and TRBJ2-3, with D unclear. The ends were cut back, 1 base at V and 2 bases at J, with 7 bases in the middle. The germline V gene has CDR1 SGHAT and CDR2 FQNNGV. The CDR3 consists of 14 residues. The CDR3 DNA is TGTGCCAGCAGCTTAGGGCATCCCACAGATACGCAGTATTTT. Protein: CASSLGHPTDTQYF.

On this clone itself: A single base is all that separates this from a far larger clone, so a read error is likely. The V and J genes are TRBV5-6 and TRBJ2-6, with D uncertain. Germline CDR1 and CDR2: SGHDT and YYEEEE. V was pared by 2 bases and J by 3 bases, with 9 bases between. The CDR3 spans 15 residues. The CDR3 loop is CASSLGEGGANVLTF. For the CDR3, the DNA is TGTGCCAGCAGCTTAGGCGAAGGTGGGGCCAACGTCCTGACTTTC.

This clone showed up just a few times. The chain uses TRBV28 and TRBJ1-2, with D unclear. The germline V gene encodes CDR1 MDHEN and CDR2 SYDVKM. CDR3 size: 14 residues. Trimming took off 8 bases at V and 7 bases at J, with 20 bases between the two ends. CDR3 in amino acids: CASRKLAGVGGYTF. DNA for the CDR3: TGTGCCAGCCGTAAACTCGCAGGAGTCGGTGGCTACACCTTC.

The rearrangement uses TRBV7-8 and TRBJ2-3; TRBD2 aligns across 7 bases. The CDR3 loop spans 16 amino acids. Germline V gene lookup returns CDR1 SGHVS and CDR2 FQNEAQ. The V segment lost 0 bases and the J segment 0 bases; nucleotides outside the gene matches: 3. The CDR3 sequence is CASSLAPSGSTDTQYF. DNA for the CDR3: TGTGCCAGCAGCTTAGCCCCTAGCGGAAGCACAGATACGCAGTATTTT.

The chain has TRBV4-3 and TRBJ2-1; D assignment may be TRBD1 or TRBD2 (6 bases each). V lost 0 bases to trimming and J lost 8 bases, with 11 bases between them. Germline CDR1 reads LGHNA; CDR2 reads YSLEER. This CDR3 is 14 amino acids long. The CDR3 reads CASSQDRGEYEQFF. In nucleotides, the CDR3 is TGCGCCAGCAGCCAAGATAGGGGGGAGTATGAGCAGTTCTTC.

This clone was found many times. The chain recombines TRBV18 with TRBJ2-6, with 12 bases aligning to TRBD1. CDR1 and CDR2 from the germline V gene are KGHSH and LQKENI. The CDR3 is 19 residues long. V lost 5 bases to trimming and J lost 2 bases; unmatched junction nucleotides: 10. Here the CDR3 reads CASSSFSGTGGAGANVLTF. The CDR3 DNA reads TGTGCCAGCTCATCATTTTCCGGGACAGGGGGCGCTGGGGCCAACGTCCTGACTTTC.

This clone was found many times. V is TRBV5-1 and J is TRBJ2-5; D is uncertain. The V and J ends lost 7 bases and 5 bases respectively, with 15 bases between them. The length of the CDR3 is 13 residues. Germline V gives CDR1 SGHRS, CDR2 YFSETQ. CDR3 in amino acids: CASAVRRVETQYF. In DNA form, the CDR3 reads TGCGCCAGCGCCGTGAGGCGCGTGGAGACCCAGTACTTC.

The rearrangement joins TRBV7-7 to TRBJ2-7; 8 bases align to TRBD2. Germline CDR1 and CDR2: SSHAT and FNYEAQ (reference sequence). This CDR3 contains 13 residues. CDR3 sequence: CASAPSGSDEQYF. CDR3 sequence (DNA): TGTGCTAGCGCGCCCAGCGGGAGCGACGAGCAGTACTTC.

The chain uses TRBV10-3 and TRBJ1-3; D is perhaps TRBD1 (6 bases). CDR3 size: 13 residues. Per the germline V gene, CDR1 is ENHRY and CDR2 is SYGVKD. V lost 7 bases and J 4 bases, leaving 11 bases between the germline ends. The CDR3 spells CAINRGQGNTIYF. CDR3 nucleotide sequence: TGTGCCATCAACCGAGGACAGGGAAACACCATATATTTT.

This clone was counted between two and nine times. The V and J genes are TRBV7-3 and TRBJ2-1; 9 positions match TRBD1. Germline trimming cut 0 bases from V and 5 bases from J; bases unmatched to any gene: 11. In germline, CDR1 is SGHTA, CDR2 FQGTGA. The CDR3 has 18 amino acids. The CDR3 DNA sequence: TGTGCCAGCAGCTTAACGACACGCCCGGGACAGGGTAACAATGAGCAGTTCTTC. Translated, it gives CASSLTTRPGQGNNEQFF.

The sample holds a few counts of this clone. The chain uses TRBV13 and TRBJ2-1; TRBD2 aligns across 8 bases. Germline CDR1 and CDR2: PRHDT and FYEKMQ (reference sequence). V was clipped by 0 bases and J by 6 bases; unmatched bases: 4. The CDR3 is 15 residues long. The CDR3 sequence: CASSLGRLAPNEQFF. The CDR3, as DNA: TGTGCCAGCAGCTTAGGCAGACTAGCGCCCAATGAGCAGTTCTTC.

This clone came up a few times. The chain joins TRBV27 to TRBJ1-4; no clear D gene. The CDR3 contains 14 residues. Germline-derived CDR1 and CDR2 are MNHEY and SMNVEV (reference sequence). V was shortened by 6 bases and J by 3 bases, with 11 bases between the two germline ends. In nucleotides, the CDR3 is TGTGCCAGCAGCCCCCGGAGGGCTAATGAAAAACTGTTTTTT. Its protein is CASSPRRANEKLFF.